This T cell receptor beta chain was captured by sequencing in a study of cytomegalovirus exposure and HLA in healthy donors (dated by TCRdb to about 2017). Notes on the research overall: In an earlier analysis of under 750 of the donors, 250 to 300 Gb of sequence data and 95 million to 130 million unique TCR beta sequences from about 180 million T cells were reported. Roughly 310 gigabases of sequencing data and approximately 85 million unique TCR sequences were included in an early release covering several hundred HLA-typed donors. The genetic ancestry cluster associated with self-reported Caucasian donors included roughly 84% of the 300 to 450 genotyped donors. The study was designed to test whether signatures of past pathogen exposure could be identified by cataloging public T cell receptors. The study used immunosequencing to profile the T cell repertoires of more than 650 subjects and linked those repertoires to cytomegalovirus serostatus. A separate validation cohort of about 110 different subjects was used in addition to the approximately 700-subject first cohort. To predict cytomegalovirus infection status, the study combined high-throughput TCR immunosequencing, statistical association of individual TCRs with disease status, and machine learning. To study patterns of TCR occurrence, a later analysis re-analyzed previously published TCR beta repertoires from 700 or so donors and added high-resolution HLA genotyping. Rather than drawing on any new phenotypic data, the later analysis identified candidate immune exposures from TCR beta sequences and the way those sequences occurred across donors. An earlier analysis of several hundred of the donors applied high-throughput TCR beta sequencing to assess whether each TCR beta V gene segment acted as functional or pseudogenic. Alongside the repertoire data, information on donor age, sex, ethnicity and CMV serostatus was compiled. In a later genetic analysis, genome-wide SNP genotypes for about three fifths of the roughly 670 donors were used, and that subset was treated as a discovery cohort. Every repertoire in the discovery cohort had been generated on one and the same sequencing platform. HLA typing covered class I and class II loci at four-digit resolution. The number of donors typed differed by locus, with about 629-630 for A, B, C, DRB1 and DQB1, more than 500 for DQA1, 600 to 610 for DPA1, and around 460 for DPB1. Four or five DR-DQ haplotypes were handled as single units for association and clustering because linkage in the cohort was strong. On average, roughly 240,000 unique TCR beta nucleotide sequences were sequenced per donor among about 400 genotyped donors of the cohort, with around 19% of those sequences being non-productive.

The research as a whole found: In an earlier analysis of approximately 590 of the donors, most TCR beta V segments were observed in productive rearrangements about 87% or about 30% of the time, broadly matching IMGT annotations. The cohort was sequenced for TCR beta chains only, and without alpha or paired-chain data the features that could be detected were limited. For the cohort, immune exposure information was limited to CMV serostatus. In a later analysis, several top co-occurrence clusters were reported to appear linked to parvovirus B19, influenza, CMV and Epstein-Barr virus. When HLA alleles, especially DR and DQ, strongly co-occurred, attributing TCR associations to individual alleles was difficult. According to the authors, the approach could potentially be generalized to other disease states and immunological phenotypes. Some IMGT-functional V segments, including TRBV6-2 and TRBV6-3, could not be told apart with the 87-base-pair reads, so those segments were excluded. Across donors, most TCR sequences were observed very rarely, whereas some public TCRs were present in many individuals. Because counts were too low, about 17 rarely observed V segments, including chromosome 9 orphons, were excluded from the earlier analysis of around 640 of the donors. A few of the identified cytomegalovirus-associated TCR beta chains were confirmed in vitro to be specific for cytomegalovirus antigens. A cluster of highly shared sequence variants was judged likely to be a technical artifact of the sequencing pipeline. A later analysis found that most CMV-associated TCR beta chains appeared HLA-restricted, with HLA associations seemingly driven largely by CMV exposure. A later genetic analysis associated a missense DCLRE1C variant with V-gene and J-gene trimming of TCR beta chains, and an independent cohort replicated the association. A later analysis found that TCR association rates varied across HLA loci, with DRB1 alleles showing the most associated TCRs and HLA-C alleles the fewest. A further reported finding was that TCR beta sequences accurately predicted the HLA-A and HLA-B alleles for most subjects in the first cohort. The classifier was reported to diagnose cytomegalovirus status with high specificity and sensitivity in both the original cohort and the validation cohort. Specific HLA alleles were associated with 15,000 to 20,000 TCR beta sequences at a false discovery rate of 0.05 in a later analysis. The study listed 150 to 200 TCR beta chains as associated with cytomegalovirus. The presence/absence analyses assumed that sequencing depth was roughly uniform across donors, and that assumption may not be true. Correlated functional status among segregating V segments might be attributable to linkage disequilibrium, but an unknown experimental factor could not be ruled out. In a later analysis, HLA-associated TCR beta chains showed more clonal expansion and lower generation probabilities than non-associated chains that were equally common. Because HLA typing was missing for some donors at each locus, association tests included only the typed subset. According to a later genetic analysis, donors in an Asian-associated ancestry cluster had fewer N-insertions in productive TCRs than the roughly 700-donor mean.

There are 13 amino acids in the CDR3, from cysteine to phenylalanine inclusive. The CDR3 DNA has 39 bases and is translated from base 1. V is reduced by 5 bases and J by 3 bases, leaving a spacing of 10 bases between them. In the germline V gene, CDR1 corresponds to SGHRS and CDR2 to YFSETQ. Remarks on this clone: Its antigen is unknown. There are no base qualities to consult, and no much larger clone falls within one base.

The cohort was made up of approximately 700 healthy bone marrow donors. At the time of sampling, every cohort member was nominally healthy, though immune exposures that went unrecorded were likely present. The donor tested CMV seronegative and was one of the 352 seronegative cohort members. A peripheral blood sample was collected from each donor, and TCR beta sequencing was performed on peripheral blood mononuclear cells. The Qiagen DNeasy Blood Extraction Kit was used to extract genomic DNA from the blood cell samples. Libraries were constructed by the immunoSEQ multiplex PCR assay. For the multiplex PCR, a mixture combining 60 forward primers for TCR Vbeta segments and 13 reverse primers for TCR Jbeta segments was used. A multiplex PCR assay on genomic DNA amplified the CDR3 region of rearranged TCR beta genes. The amplified TCR beta libraries were sequenced on the Illumina HiSeq System as 87-base-pair reads. The original methods were these. In a later analysis, 80 million or so unique TCR beta chains were counted across the roughly 610 repertoires, and roughly 11 million of these chains were shared by at least two donors. Raw reads were error-corrected and collapsed into unique sequences with a nearest-neighbor algorithm that merged closely related sequences to remove PCR and sequencing errors. Alignment of CDR3 sequences to IMGT reference sequences was used to assign V, D and J gene segments. Each retained sequence needed at least a six-nucleotide match to both a V gene segment and a J gene segment. Rearrangements were classified as productive when the CDR3 lacked stop codons and remained in frame with V and J, and all other rearrangements were classified as non-productive. Following IMGT convention, CDR3 was defined as the stretch from the second conserved V-encoded cysteine up to the conserved J-encoded phenylalanine. The earlier analysis of some 540 of the donors excluded any sequence lacking an unambiguous match to a single V gene segment. An earlier analysis of 550 to 650 of the donors classified V segments as functional when productive rearrangements were above 56.7% and as segregating when the standard deviation between donors was above 5%. A statistical classification framework was built to diagnose cytomegalovirus status from the catalog of TCR beta chain sequences. A later analysis assigned V and J genes by comparing TCR nucleotide sequences with IMGT/GENE-DB human TR gene sequences. Using the TCRdist pipeline, a later analysis assigned CDR3 sequences along with most-parsimonious VDJ recombination scenarios. In a later analysis, every TCR beta chain was defined by the combination of its CDR3 amino acid sequence and its V-gene family, and reads without a unique V-gene family were dropped. In a later analysis, approximately 590 highly shared, low-generation-probability nucleotide sequences were removed to address suspected cross-contamination and a sequencing artifact. In a later analysis, a clonal expansion index was calculated for each public chain from normalized within-repertoire ranks of inferred template counts. Generation probabilities in a later analysis came from a VDJ recombination model fitted to out-of-frame rearrangements, and those results were checked against IGoR. A later analysis scored TCR-TCR, TCR-HLA and TCR-CMV co-occurrence with hypergeometric tests, applying a repertoire-size bias correction to TCR pairs. To estimate false discovery rates, a later analysis permuted the HLA or CMV assignments 20 times. In a later analysis, co-occurring TCRs were grouped with DBSCAN, and TCRdist sequence similarity was added when clustering was performed within HLA-allele-positive subsets. Repertoires with fewer than 30,000 or more than 120,000 public chains were left out of co-occurrence clustering, as were about 5 repertoires with anomalous nucleotide sharing. In TCRdb, the immuneACCESS table is reduced to in-frame sequences with V and J assigned. These tables do not hold every clone; where another copy was compared, an unresolved V gene accounts for under half, and the others remain unexplained. Clone size and V and J calls were adopted from that table, with D and trimming inferred from the DNA. This sample is represented by approximately 120,000 clones; approximately 79% of them were singletons. The biggest ten clones account for 3.5% to 4.5% of the sample.

Sequenced sample: PBMCs. The chain is assembled from TRBV5-1 and TRBJ2-3; the D gene remains uncertain. The clonotype was recovered from a man aged 25-45 years in good health and CMV-seronegative. The DNA sequence is as follows: TGCGCCAGCAGTACCGTGGCAACAGATACGCAGTATTTT. It specifies CASSTVATDTQYF.